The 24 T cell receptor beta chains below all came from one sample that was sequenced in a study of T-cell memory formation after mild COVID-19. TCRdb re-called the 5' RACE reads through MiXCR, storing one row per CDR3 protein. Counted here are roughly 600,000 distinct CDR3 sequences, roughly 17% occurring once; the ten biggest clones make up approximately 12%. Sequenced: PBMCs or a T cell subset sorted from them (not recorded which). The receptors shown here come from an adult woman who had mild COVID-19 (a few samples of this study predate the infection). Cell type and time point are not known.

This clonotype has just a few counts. The CDR3 bases are TGTGCCATCAAAGCTAGCAGTGCCGATGAGCAGTTCTTC. Its protein product is CAIKASSADEQFF. The chain carries TRBV10-3 and TRBJ2-1; maybe TRBD2 (5 bases). Looked up from germline, CDR1 is ENHRY and CDR2 is SYGVKD. Trimming cost V 7 bases and J 8 bases, with 15 bases left between them. The CDR3 has 13 residues.

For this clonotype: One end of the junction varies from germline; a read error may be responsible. The CDR3 spells CASSQPTWLAPGYEKYF. The DNA for the CDR3 is TGTGCCAGCAGCCAACCTACCTGGCTAGCTCCAGGATACGAGAAGTACTTC. V gene TRBV14 combines with J gene TRBJ2-7, with D possibly TRBD2 on 5 matching bases. Germline CDR1 is SGHDN and CDR2 is FVKESK. The CDR3 sequence is 17 residues long.

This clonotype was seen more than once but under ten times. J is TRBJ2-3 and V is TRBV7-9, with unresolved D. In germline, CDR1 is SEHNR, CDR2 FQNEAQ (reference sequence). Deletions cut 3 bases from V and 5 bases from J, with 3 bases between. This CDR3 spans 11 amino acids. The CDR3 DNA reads TGTGCCAGCAGCTTTATAGATACGCAGTATTTT. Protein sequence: CASSFIDTQYF.

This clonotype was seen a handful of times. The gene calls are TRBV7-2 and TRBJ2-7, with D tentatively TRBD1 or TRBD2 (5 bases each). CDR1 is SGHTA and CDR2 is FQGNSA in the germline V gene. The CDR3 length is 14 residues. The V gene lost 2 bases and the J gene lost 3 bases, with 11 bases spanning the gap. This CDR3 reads CASSLPGPFYEQYF. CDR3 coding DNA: TGTGCCAGCAGCTTACCGGGACCCTTCTACGAGCAGTACTTC.

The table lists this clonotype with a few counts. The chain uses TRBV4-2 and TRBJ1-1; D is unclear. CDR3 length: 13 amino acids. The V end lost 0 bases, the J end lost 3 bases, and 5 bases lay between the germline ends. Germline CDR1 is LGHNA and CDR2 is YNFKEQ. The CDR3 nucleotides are TGTGCCAGCAGCCAAGATGGGGACACTGAAGCTTTCTTT. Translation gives CASSQDGDTEAFF.

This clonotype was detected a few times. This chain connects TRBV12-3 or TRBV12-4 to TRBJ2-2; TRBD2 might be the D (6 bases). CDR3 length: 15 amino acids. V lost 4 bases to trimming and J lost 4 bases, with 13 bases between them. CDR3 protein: CASSYGLQGTGELFF. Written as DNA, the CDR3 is TGTGCCAGCAGTTACGGACTACAAGGCACCGGGGAGCTGTTTTTT.

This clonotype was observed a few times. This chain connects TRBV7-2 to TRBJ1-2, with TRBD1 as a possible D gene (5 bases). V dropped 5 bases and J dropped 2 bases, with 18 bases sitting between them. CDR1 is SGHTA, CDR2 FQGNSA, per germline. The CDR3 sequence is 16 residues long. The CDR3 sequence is CASSPTYLGGNYGYTF. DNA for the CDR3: TGTGCCAGCAGCCCCACTTACCTCGGGGGGAACTATGGCTACACCTTC.

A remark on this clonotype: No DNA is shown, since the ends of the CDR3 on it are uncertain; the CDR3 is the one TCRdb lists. This chain's CDR3 is CASSSSPGLAGEETQYF. The chain links TRBV12-3 or TRBV12-4 to TRBJ2-5; the table's D call, TRBD2, has no DNA check behind it. The CDR3 comprises 17 residues, both ends counted.

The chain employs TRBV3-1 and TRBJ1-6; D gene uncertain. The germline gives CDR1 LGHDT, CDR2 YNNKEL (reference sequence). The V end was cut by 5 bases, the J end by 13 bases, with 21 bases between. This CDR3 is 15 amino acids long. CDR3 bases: TGTGCCAGCAGCACAAGGATGGCCACAGAGGCTCCCCTCCACTTT. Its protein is CASSTRMATEAPLHF.

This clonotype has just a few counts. CDR3 sequence: CASSLVGEGQPQHF. The CDR3 DNA sequence: TGCGCCAGCAGCTTGGTCGGGGAGGGTCAGCCCCAGCATTTT. V is TRBV5-1 and J is TRBJ1-5, with unresolved D. Trimming shortened V by 0 bases and J by 6 bases, and 10 bases separated the two germline ends. The CDR3 is made up of 14 amino acids. Germline CDR1 is SGHRS and CDR2 is YFSETQ.

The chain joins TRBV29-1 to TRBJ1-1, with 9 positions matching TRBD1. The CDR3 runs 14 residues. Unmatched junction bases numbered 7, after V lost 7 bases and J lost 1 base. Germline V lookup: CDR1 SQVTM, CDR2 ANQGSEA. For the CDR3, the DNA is TGCAGCGGTGGGGACAGGGAAGCGAACACTGAAGCTTTCTTT. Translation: CSGGDREANTEAFF.

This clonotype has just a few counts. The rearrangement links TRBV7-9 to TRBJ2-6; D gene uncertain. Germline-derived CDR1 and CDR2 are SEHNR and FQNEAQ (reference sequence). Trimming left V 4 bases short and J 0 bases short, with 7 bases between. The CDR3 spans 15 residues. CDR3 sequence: CASSSPTSGANVLTF. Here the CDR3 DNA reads TGTGCCAGCAGCTCACCCACCTCTGGGGCCAACGTCCTGACTTTC.

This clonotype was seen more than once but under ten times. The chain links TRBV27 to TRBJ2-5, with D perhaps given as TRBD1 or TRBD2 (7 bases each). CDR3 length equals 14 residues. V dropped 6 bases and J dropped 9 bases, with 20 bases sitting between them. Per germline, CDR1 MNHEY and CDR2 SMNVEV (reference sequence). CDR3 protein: CASSPAGQTTAQYF. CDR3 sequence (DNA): TGTGCCAGCAGCCCAGCGGGACAGACAACAGCCCAGTACTTC.

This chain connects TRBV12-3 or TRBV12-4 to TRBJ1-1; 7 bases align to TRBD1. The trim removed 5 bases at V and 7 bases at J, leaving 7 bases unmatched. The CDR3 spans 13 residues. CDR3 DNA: TGTGCCAGCAGTACCGCAGGGGGGAATGAAGCTTTCTTT. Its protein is CASSTAGGNEAFF.

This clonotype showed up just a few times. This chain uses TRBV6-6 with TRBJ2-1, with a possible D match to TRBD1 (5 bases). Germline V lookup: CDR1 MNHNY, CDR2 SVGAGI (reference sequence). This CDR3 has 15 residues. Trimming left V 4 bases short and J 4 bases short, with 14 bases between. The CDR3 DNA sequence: TGTGCCAGCAGTTCCACCCTTCCAGGGTACAATGAGCAGTTCTTC. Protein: CASSSTLPGYNEQFF.

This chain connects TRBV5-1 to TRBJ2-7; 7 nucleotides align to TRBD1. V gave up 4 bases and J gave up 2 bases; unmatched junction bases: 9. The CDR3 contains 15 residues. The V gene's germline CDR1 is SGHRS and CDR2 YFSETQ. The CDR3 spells CASSKTGTETYEQYF. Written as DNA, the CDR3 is TGCGCCAGCAGCAAGACCGGGACAGAGACCTACGAGCAGTACTTC.

The CDR3: CASSPSGTSGRGTDTQYF. The CDR3 DNA sequence: TGTGCCAGCAGCCCATCCGGGACTAGCGGGAGGGGCACAGATACGCAGTATTTT. The gene calls are TRBV7-3 and TRBJ2-3, with 16 nucleotides matching TRBD2. V dropped 5 bases and J dropped 1; count of bases not matched to a gene: 6. Per germline, CDR1 SGHTA and CDR2 FQGTGA. This CDR3 contains 18 residues.

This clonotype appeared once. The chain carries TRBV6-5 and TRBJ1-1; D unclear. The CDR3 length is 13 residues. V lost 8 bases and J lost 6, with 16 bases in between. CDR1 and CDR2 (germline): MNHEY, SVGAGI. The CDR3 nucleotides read TGTGCCAGCCGCCTCGATGTGAGGGCTGAAGCTTTCTTT. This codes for CASRLDVRAEAFF.

The DNA of the CDR3 is TGTGCCAGCTTTGGGCAGGCAAACACTGAAGCTTTCTTT. It translates to CASFGQANTEAFF. The V call is TRBV7-9, the J call TRBJ1-1; no reliable D call. Germline V gene data show CDR1 as SEHNR and CDR2 as FQNEAQ (reference sequence). This CDR3 is built from 13 residues. Trimming removed 8 bases at V and 2 bases at J, with 12 bases between.

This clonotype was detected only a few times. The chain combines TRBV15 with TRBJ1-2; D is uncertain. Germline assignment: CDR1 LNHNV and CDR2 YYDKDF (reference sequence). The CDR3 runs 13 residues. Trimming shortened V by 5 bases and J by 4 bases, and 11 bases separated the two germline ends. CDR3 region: CATSPGEAYGYTF. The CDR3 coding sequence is TGTGCCACCAGCCCCGGGGAGGCCTATGGCTACACCTTC.

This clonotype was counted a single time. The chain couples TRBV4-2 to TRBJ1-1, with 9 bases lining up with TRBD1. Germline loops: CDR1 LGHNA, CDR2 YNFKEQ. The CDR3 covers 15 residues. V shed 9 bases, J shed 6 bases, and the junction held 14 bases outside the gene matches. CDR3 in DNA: TGTGCCAGTGTCCCGGGACAGGGTCCGGTCGCTGAAGCTTTCTTT. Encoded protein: CASVPGQGPVAEAFF.

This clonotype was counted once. CDR3: CASSQALAQHGSSGLLTGELFF. DNA of the CDR3: TGCGCCAGCAGCCAAGCACTGGCCCAGCACGGTAGTTCGGGACTGCTAACCGGGGAGCTGTTTTTT. The chain employs TRBV4-1 and TRBJ2-2; tentatively, D is TRBD2 (6 bases). Trimming took 1 base from V and 5 from J, leaving 32 bases between them. This CDR3 comprises 22 residues. From germline, CDR1 is MGHRA and CDR2 YSYEKL.

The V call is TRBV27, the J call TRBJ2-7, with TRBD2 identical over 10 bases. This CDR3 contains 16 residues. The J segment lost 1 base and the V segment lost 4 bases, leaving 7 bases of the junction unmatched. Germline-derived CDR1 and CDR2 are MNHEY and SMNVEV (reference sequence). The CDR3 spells CASSSLTSGVSYEQYF. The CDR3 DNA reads TGTGCCAGCAGTTCCCTAACTAGCGGGGTATCCTACGAGCAGTACTTC.

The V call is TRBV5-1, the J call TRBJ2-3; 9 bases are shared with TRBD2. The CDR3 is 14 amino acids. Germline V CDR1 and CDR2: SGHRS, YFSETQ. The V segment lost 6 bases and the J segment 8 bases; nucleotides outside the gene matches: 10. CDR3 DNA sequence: TGCGCCAGCACCGAAGCGGGGGGCTCGGTTACGCAGTATTTT. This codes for CASTEAGGSVTQYF. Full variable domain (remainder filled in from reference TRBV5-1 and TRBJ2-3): KAGVTQTPRYLIKTRGQQVTLSCSPISGHRSVSWYQQTPGQGLQFLFEYFSETQRNKGNFPGRFSGRQFSNSRSEMNVSTLELGDSALYLCASTEAGGSVTQYFGPGTRLTVL.